Presented here are 5 T cell receptor beta chains from one specimen sequenced in a study of T cell repertoires in cytomegalovirus infection. For these receptors, no antigen is known. TCRdb re-called the reads with MiXCR, one entry per CDR3 protein. The sample lists about 700,000 distinct CDR3 sequences; around 35% were seen once. The specimen comprised cultured PBMCs, sampled from culture after CMV antigen stimulation. The receptors derive from a human donor in good health (CMV status not recorded). Some clones in this sample may be carry-over from other donors' samples.

The table lists this clonotype with a few counts. J is TRBJ2-1 and V is TRBV28, with 8 bases that match TRBD1. The germline CDR1 and CDR2 sequences are MDHEN and SYDVKM. The CDR3 is made up of 15 amino acids. V was pared by 1 base and J by 6 bases, with 5 bases of the junction left unmatched. Here the CDR3 reads CASSLYPGQVNEQFF. CDR3 bases: TGTGCCAGCAGTTTATACCCGGGACAGGTCAATGAGCAGTTCTTC.

The DNA of the CDR3 is TGTGCCTGGAGTCCCTTCCATGGACTCTCTCTGTTCGAGCAGTACTTC. Protein: CAWSPFHGLSLFEQYF. The chain links TRBV30 to TRBJ2-7; perhaps TRBD2 as D (5 bases). The CDR3 loop spans 16 amino acids. Germline CDR1 reads GTSNPN; CDR2 reads SVGIG (reference sequence). V was clipped by 2 bases and J by 6 bases, with 23 bases between them.

This clonotype was seen more than once but under ten times. This rearrangement joins TRBV12-3 or TRBV12-4 to TRBJ1-3; no definite D call. Between the trimmed V and J ends, which lost 3 bases and 4 bases, there was a span of 7 bases. This CDR3 has 13 residues. CDR3 region: CASSLSGGNTIYF. The CDR3 DNA follows: TGTGCCAGCAGTTTGAGTGGGGGAAACACCATATATTTT.

The J gene is TRBJ2-5, the V gene TRBV7-2; TRBD1 matches at 12 bases. CDR1 is SGHTA and CDR2 is FQGNSA in the germline V gene. V gave up 5 bases and J gave up 5 bases; unmatched junction bases: 15. CDR3 length equals 18 residues. CDR3: CASSLQTGTGGARETQYF. In DNA form, the CDR3 reads TGTGCCAGCAGCCTTCAAACCGGGACAGGGGGCGCTAGGGAGACCCAGTACTTC.

This clonotype came up many times. The genes are TRBV12-3 or TRBV12-4 and TRBJ2-1, with 9 nucleotides matching TRBD2. The CDR3 has 17 residues. J lost 4 bases, V lost 2 bases, and 9 bases had no gene match. Here the CDR3 DNA reads TGTGCCAGCAGTTTACTTCTCGGCGGGGGGGCGTACAATGAGCAGTTCTTC. This codes for CASSLLLGGGAYNEQFF.